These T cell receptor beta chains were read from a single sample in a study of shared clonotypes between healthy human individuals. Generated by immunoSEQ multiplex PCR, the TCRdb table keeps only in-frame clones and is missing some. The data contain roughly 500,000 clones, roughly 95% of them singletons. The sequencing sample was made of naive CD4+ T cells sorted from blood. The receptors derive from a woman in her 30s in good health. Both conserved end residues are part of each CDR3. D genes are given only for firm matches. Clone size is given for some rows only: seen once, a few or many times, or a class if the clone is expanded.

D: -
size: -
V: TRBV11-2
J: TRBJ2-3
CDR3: CASSLFEGSDTQYF
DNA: TGTGCCAGCAGCTTATTTGAGGGTTCCGATACGCAGTATTTT

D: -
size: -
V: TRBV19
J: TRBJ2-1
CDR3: CASSIDRAGSYNEQFF
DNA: TGTGCCAGTAGTATAGATCGGGCGGGCTCCTACAATGAGCAGTTCTTC

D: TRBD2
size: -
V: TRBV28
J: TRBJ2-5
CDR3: CASSFLAGVETQYF
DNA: TGTGCCAGCAGTTTCTTAGCGGGAGTTGAGACCCAGTACTTC

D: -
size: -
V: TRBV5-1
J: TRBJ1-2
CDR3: CASSLEGSGYTF
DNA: TGCGCCAGCAGCTTGGAGGGCAGCGGCTACACCTTC

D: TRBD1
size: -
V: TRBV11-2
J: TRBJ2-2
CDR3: CASSPGTGDRNTGELFF
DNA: TGTGCCAGCAGCCCAGGTACAGGGGATAGGAACACCGGGGAGCTGTTTTTT

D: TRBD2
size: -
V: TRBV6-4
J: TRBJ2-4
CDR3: CASSDSSSGRVSKNIQYF
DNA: TGTGCCAGCAGTGACTCGAGCAGCGGGAGGGTATCCAAAAACATTCAGTACTTC

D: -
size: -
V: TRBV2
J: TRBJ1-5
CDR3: CASSSPDWGPQHF
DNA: TGTGCCAGCAGCTCGCCCGATTGGGGACCCCAGCATTTT

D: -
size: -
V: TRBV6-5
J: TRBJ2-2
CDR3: CASSYLRWTGELFF
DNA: TGTGCCAGCAGTTACTTGCGATGGACCGGGGAGCTGTTTTTT

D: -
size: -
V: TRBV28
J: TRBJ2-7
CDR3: CASSPPTATAEQYF
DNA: TGTGCCAGCAGTCCCCCGACGGCTACAGCCGAGCAGTACTTC

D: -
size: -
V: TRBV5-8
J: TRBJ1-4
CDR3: CASSLSGTTNEKLFF
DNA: TGTGCCAGCAGCTTATCCGGGACAACTAATGAAAAACTGTTTTTT

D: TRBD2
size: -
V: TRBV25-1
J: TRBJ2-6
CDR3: CASSQTSGSSGANVLTF
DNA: TGTGCCAGCAGTCAGACTAGCGGGAGCTCTGGGGCCAACGTCCTGACTTTC

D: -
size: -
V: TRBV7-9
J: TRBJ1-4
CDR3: CASSLSMAGNEKLFF
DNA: TGTGCCAGCAGCCTGTCCATGGCCGGTAATGAAAAACTGTTTTTT

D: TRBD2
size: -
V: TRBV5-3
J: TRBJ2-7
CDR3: CARSRGLAIYEQYF
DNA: TGTGCCAGAAGCCGAGGACTAGCGATCTACGAGCAGTACTTC

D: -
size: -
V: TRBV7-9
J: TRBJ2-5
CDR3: CASRSLETQYF
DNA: TGTGCCAGCAGATCTCTGGAGACCCAGTACTTC

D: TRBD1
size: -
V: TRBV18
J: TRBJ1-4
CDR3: CASSPRGPGNEKLFF
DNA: TGTGCCAGCTCACCGAGGGGGCCTGGGAACGAAAAACTGTTTTTT

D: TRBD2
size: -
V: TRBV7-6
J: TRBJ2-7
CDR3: CASSLAPGTSGRARYEQYF
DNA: TGTGCCAGCAGCTTAGCCCCCGGGACTAGCGGGAGGGCCCGGTACGAGCAGTACTTC

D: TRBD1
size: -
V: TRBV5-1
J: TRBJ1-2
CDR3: CASSPDSGQVYGYTF
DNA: TGCGCCAGCAGCCCGGACTCGGGACAGGTTTATGGCTACACCTTC

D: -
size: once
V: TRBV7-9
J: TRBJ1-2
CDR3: CASRTVGGGGYTF
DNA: TGTGCCAGCAGAACAGTTGGGGGCGGCGGCTACACCTTC

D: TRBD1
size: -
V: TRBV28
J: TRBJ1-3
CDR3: CASSSPSDRGLENTIYF
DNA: TGTGCCAGCAGTTCCCCCTCGGACAGGGGGCTCGAAAACACCATATATTTT

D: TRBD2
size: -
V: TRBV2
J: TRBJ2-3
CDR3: CASSYGTSEQYF
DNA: TGTGCCAGCAGTTACGGGACTAGCGAGCAGTATTTT

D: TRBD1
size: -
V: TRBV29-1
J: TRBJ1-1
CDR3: CSVDRGLNTEAFF
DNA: TGCAGCGTTGACAGGGGGTTGAACACTGAAGCTTTCTTT

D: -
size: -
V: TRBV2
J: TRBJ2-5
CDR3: CATRLQETQYF
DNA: TGTGCCACGCGCCTCCAAGAGACCCAGTACTTC

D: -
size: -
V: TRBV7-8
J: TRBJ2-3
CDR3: CASTTSTDTQYF
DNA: TGTGCCAGCACCACTAGCACAGATACGCAGTATTTT

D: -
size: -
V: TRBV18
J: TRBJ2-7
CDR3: CASSPDTTYEQYF
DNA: TGTGCCAGCTCACCGGACACCACCTACGAGCAGTACTTC

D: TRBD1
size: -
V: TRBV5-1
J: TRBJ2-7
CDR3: CASSKGQAAYEQYF
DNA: TGCGCCAGCAGTAAAGGACAGGCCGCCTACGAGCAGTACTTC

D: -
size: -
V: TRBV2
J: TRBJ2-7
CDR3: CASSPSLNGEAPYEQYF
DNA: TGTGCCAGCAGCCCCTCATTAAACGGGGAGGCTCCCTACGAGCAGTACTTC

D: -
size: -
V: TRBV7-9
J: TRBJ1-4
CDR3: CASSPPPRGGGEKLFF
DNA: TGTGCCAGCAGCCCCCCGCCTAGGGGCGGCGGTGAAAAACTGTTTTTT

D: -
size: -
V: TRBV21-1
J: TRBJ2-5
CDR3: CASSKEGTSGVEETQYF
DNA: TGTGCCAGCAGCAAAGAGGGAACTAGCGGGGTTGAAGAGACCCAGTACTTC

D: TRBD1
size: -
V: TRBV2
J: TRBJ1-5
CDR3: CASSLGQAWEGPQHF
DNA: TGTGCCAGCAGTCTGGGACAGGCGTGGGAGGGGCCCCAGCATTTT

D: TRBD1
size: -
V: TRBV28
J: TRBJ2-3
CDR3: CASSRWTKTGGKDTQYF
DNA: TGTGCCAGCAGTCGATGGACAAAGACAGGGGGTAAAGATACGCAGTATTTT

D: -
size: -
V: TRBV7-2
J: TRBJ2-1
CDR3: CASSLFGRGGLYNEQFF
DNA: TGTGCCAGCAGCTTATTCGGCAGGGGAGGGCTATACAATGAGCAGTTCTTC